This T cell receptor beta chain is drawn from a study of response to subunit inactivated influenza vaccine (dated by TCRdb to the late 2010s). Some background on the complete study: To follow how T cells responded to a trivalent subunit inactivated influenza vaccine, the researchers relied on deep quantitative profiling of the T cell receptor repertoire. Summary of the overall study and its limitations: According to the authors, only a limited number of new T cells may be recruited by each seasonal influenza vaccination.

As concerns this clonotype: What antigen it recognizes has not been identified. It has no much larger one-base neighbor in the sample; base qualities were not kept.

The protocol used for the library was RT-PCR. Data came from an Illumina HiSeq 2500. TCRdb handled the public reads itself, with Q25 trimming in fastp and clone calling in MiXCR, and kept productive beta chains. Each entry is one CDR3 protein sequence, shown with its most common DNA and genes. For this sample there are 630,000 or so distinct CDR3 sequences; approximately 14% appear just once. Clones ranked in the top ten supply under 14% of the sample. V lost 9 bases and J lost 5 bases, and the count of bases not matched to a germline gene is 12. The CDR3, from cysteine to phenylalanine, totals 15 residues. Solely the CDR3 DNA is kept, with 45 bases framed from the first base. The germline V gene provides CDR1 KGHDR and CDR2 SFDVKD.

The clonotype originates from a man in his fifties who received an inactivated influenza vaccine. Donor details come from another sample of the same person, matched by shared clones. The chain is encoded by TRBV24-1 joined to TRBJ2-5; 9 of the junction bases match TRBD1. The source material was PBMCs from blood, sampled 11 to 12 days after vaccination. The CDR3 here reads CATLAPGQGKETQYF. In nucleotide form, the sequence is TGTGCCACCCTTGCCCCGGGACAGGGAAAGGAGACCCAGTACTTC.